This T cell receptor (beta chain) appears in the sequencing data of a study of blood T cell repertoires in COVID-19. V gave up 0 bases and J gave up 10 bases, with 14 bases separating them. CDR3 length equals 15 residues. Germline CDR1 and CDR2: SGHRS and YFSETQ. TCRdb's copy holds only in-frame clones and misses some; the assay was immunoSEQ multiplex PCR. Among roughly 56,000 clones listed, approximately 86% were seen once. The TCR comes from a human donor in a cohort sampled during active COVID-19. The chain joins TRBV5-1 to TRBJ1-6; no firm D call. The sequencing input was peripheral blood. DNA of the CDR3: TGCGCCAGCAGCTTGGGCTCGGGGTGGGGATCACCCCTCCACTTT. This translates into CASSLGSGWGSPLHF.